The clone carrying this T cell receptor (beta chain) was seen only once. Its antigen is currently unknown. This sample is part of a study of vaccination effects on CD4 cells after COVID-19. Trimming shortened V by 5 bases and J by 0 bases, and 8 bases separated the two germline ends. CDR1 MNHEY and CDR2 SMNVEV come from the germline V gene (reference sequence). The CDR3 has 14 amino acids. Whole-study results and caveats: Infection- and vaccine-induced clones contracted markedly late after vaccination.

The repertoire was sequenced with immunoSEQ multiplex PCR; TCRdb's copy has only in-frame clones and lacks some. The sample has under 80,000 clones; under 80% are singletons. In the ViraFEST assay, antigen-specific CD4+ clonotypes were identified by expansion after peptide-pool stimulation. The culture ran for about eleven days before CD4+ T cells were isolated. Nobody among the vaccine recipients had prior SARS-CoV-2 infection (nucleocapsid antibodies were negative). PBMC were cultured at about 1.9 million per well with 8 to 10 IU/ml IL-2 and 9 to 10 ug/ml peptides. The sequenced sample was CD4+ T cells from PBMCs cultured with SARS-CoV-2 spike peptides, obtained before COVID-19 vaccination. The chain couples TRBV27 to TRBJ2-1; no reliable D call. The TCR originated in a human donor who received a COVID-19 vaccine. The DNA for the CDR3 is TGTGCCAGCAGTCCCCGCACCTCCTACAATGAGCAGTTCTTC. Its protein is CASSPRTSYNEQFF.